A selection of T cell receptor beta chains follows, all from one sample in a study of CD8+CD57+ T cells in acquired aplastic anemia. TCRdb processed the reads anew with MiXCR; each CDR3 protein has one entry. The table includes 150,000 to 200,000 distinct CDR3 sequences, 45% to 55% detected once. The source material was sorted CD4+, CD8+, or CD8+CD57+ T cells (not recorded which) from PBMCs. These receptors all come from a human donor with aplastic anemia. Both conserved end residues are trimmed from each CDR3.

TRBV19	TRBJ2-7	ATMDTPYEQY
TRBV24-1	TRBJ2-3	ATSETAGSTDTQY
TRBV7-2	TRBJ2-5	ASSLSLRGRQETQY
TRBV20-1	TRBJ2-3	SARLAGAFHDTQY
TRBV25-1	TRBJ2-7	ASSPRDTSYEQY
TRBV14	TRBJ2-7	ASSQTGGHIRTYEQY
TRBV19	TRBJ2-7	ASSTGHLRGEQY
TRBV20-1	TRBJ2-1	SATFGAPQF
TRBV29-1	TRBJ2-5	SVERVETQY
TRBV10-3	TRBJ2-5	AISDREETQY
TRBV12-3/TRBV12-4	TRBJ2-1	ASSPRGRNEQF
TRBV3-1	TRBJ2-3	ASSPGGGRTDTQY
TRBV15	TRBJ2-3	ATSTHKGWTDTQY
TRBV20-1	TRBJ1-1	SASVGSTEAF
TRBV27	TRBJ2-5	ASSYAQY
TRBV2	TRBJ2-2	ASRTRGLF
TRBV2	TRBJ2-4	ASTQGVVDIQY
TRBV10-3	TRBJ2-1	AIRVGASGSANEQF
TRBV2	TRBJ2-2	ASSVELF
TRBV29-1	TRBJ2-3	SVEGRGTYNEQY
TRBV20-1	TRBJ2-7	SASLPSGGGYEQY
TRBV20-1	TRBJ2-7	SARDREFEQY
TRBV4-2	TRBJ1-2	ASSQEGMGYGYT
TRBV9	TRBJ2-3	ASVETGGAGMDTQY